This T cell receptor (beta chain) originates from a study of Graves' ophthalmopathy and Graves' hyperthyroidism. RNA transcripts served as template for amplifying TCR beta CDR3 sequences. First-round RT-PCR with HTBI primers preceded a second-round multiplex PCR. MiXCR, applied by TCRdb to the multiplex PCR reads, yields one record per CDR3 protein. The sample yields roughly 410,000 distinct CDR3 sequences, approximately 15% seen once. Broader study findings: The model achieved roughly 69% sensitivity and roughly 79% specificity for ophthalmopathy progression.

This clonotype was recorded many times. Its antigen is not identified. The authors enrolled newly diagnosed hyperthyroidism patients aged 18 to 65 with under 2 months' duration. This clonotype was sampled from a young woman with stable Graves' hyperthyroidism. Sequenced: peripheral blood.

The CDR3 is CASSLGRGLESPLHF. In nucleotides, the CDR3 is TGTGCCAGCAGCTTGGGCAGGGGGTTGGAGTCACCCCTCCACTTT. The V call is TRBV11-2, the J call TRBJ1-6; 7 nucleotides line up with TRBD1. V gave up 3 bases and J gave up 10 bases; unmatched junction bases: 9. CDR3 length: 15 amino acids. CDR1 is SGHAT and CDR2 is FQNNGV in the germline V gene.